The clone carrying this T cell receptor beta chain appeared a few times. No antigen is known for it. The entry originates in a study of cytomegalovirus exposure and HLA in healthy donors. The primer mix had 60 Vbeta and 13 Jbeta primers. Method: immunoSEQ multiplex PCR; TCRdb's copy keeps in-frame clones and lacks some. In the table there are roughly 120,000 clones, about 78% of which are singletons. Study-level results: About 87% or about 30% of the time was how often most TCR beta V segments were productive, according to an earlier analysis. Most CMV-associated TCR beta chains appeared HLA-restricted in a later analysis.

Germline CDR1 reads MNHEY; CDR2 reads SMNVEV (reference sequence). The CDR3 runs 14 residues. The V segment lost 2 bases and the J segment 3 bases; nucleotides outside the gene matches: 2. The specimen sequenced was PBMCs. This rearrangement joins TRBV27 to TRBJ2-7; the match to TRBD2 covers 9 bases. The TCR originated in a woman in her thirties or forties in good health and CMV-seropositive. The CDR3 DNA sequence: TGTGCCAGCAGTTTAGGGACTAGCCGCTACGAGCAGTACTTC. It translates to CASSLGTSRYEQYF.